This entry features one TCR beta chain sequence. Its antigen is still unknown. Trimming removed 1 base from V and 2 bases from J, with 13 bases in between. Germline CDR1 MNHEY, CDR2 SVGEGT. The CDR3 length is 16 residues. Data came from immunoSEQ multiplex PCR; TCRdb stores just in-frame clones and leaves some out. Among about 88,000 clones listed, approximately 88% were seen once. This sample is part of a study of T cell responses to AZD1222 COVID-19 vaccine. Whole-study findings and limits: Vaccination with two AZD1222 doses was followed by a rise in Spike-specific TCR breadth and depth. Seropositive at baseline were only six AZD1222 recipients. Unmutated variant regions reportedly attract nearly half of all spike-specific TCRs. In a largely white British group with more females than males, clonal diversity was possibly underestimated.

This chain connects TRBV6-2 or TRBV6-3 to TRBJ2-3; no clear D gene. The receptor was isolated from an adult who received the AZD1222 COVID-19 vaccine. Sequencing was performed on peripheral blood, taken 28 days after the second AZD1222 dose. CDR3 in amino acids: CASSYYRASLTDTQYF. The CDR3 DNA reads as TGTGCCAGCAGTTACTACCGGGCCAGCCTCACAGATACGCAGTATTTT.